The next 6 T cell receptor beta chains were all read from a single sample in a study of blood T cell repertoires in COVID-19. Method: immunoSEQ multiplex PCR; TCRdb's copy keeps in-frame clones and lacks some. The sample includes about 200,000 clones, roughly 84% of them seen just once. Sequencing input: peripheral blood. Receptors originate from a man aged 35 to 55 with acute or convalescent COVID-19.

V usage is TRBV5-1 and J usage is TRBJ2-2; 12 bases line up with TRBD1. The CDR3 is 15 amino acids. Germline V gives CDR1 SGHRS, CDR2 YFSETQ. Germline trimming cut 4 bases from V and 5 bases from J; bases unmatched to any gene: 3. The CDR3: CASSGGQGATGELFF. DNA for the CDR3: TGCGCCAGCAGCGGGGGACAGGGGGCTACCGGGGAGCTGTTTTTT. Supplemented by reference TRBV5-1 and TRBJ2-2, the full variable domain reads KAGVTQTPRYLIKTRGQQVTLSCSPISGHRSVSWYQQTPGQGLQFLFEYFSETQRNKGNFPGRFSGRQFSNSRSEMNVSTLELGDSALYLCASSGGQGATGELFFGEGSRLTVL.

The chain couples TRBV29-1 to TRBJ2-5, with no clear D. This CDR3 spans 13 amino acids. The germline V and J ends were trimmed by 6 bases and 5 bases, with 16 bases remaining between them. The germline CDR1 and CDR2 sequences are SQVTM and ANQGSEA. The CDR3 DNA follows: TGCAGCGTCTCGACTCCCCCAAGTGAGACCCAGTACTTC. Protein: CSVSTPPSETQYF.

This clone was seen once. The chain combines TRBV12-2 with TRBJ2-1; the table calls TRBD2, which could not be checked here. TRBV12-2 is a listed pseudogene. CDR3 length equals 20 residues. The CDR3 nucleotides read TGTGCAAGTCGCTTAGCCTCAGTTCGACGGGTCCCTAGCTCCTACAATGAGCAGTTCTTC. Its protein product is CASRLASVRRVPSSYNEQFF.

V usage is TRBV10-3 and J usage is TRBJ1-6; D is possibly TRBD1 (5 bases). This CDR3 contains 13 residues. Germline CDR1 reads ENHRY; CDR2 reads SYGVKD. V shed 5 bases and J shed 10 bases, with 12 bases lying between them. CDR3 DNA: TGTGCCATCAGTTTTGACCGGGGGTCACCCCTCCACTTT. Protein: CAISFDRGSPLHF.

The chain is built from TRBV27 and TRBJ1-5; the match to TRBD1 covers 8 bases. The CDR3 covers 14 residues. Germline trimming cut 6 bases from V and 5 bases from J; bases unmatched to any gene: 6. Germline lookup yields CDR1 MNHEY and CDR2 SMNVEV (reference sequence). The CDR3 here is CASRSTGAYQPQHF. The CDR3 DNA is TGTGCCAGCAGGTCGACAGGGGCTTATCAGCCCCAGCATTTT.

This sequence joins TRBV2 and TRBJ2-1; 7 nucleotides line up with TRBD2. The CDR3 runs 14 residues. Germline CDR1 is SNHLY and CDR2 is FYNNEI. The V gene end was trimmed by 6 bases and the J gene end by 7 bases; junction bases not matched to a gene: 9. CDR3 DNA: TGTGCCAGCAGCGCCGACTTTAGCGGGAATGAGCAGTTCTTC. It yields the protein CASSADFSGNEQFF.